The 18 T cell receptor beta chains below all came from one sample that was sequenced in a study of T cells in women clearing cervical HPV infection. The repertoire was sequenced with immunoSEQ multiplex PCR; TCRdb's copy has only in-frame clones and lacks some. The sample totals 40,000 to 55,000 clones. Sequenced: blood buffy coat. Receptors were obtained from a woman between 18 and 70 years old with a cervical HPV16 infection that either progressed to CIN3+ or cleared (not recorded which).

For this clone: The DNA ends 3 residues before the CDR3 does, and the rest of the CDR3 is filled in from the germline J gene. J is TRBJ2-1 and V is TRBV29-1; 7 bases map to TRBD1. Germline CDR1 reads SQVTM; CDR2 reads ANQGSEA. Germline trimming cut 4 bases from V and 7 bases from J; bases unmatched to any gene: 4. This CDR3 contains 12 residues. CDR3 DNA (partial): TGCAGCGTTGGGGACAGTCATAATGAG. As protein: CSVGDSHNE. The full CDR3 sequence reads CSVGDSHNEQFF.

CDR3 amino acids: CASSPEGMGTEAFF. The sequenced part of the CDR3 DNA is TGTGCCAGCTCACCAGAGGGGATGGGCACTGAA. The chain has TRBV18 and TRBJ1-1, with D perhaps TRBD1 (5 bases). Coverage ceases 3 residues before the CDR3 finishes, and the germline J gene fills in the end. The CDR3 covers 14 residues. Between the trimmed V and J ends, which lost 2 bases and 4 bases, there was a span of 11 bases. Germline CDR1 is KGHSH and CDR2 is LQKENI.

Turning to this clone: The CDR3 goes on 3 residues after the read ends, and that part is filled in from the germline J gene. The V gene is TRBV20-1, the J gene TRBJ2-5; perhaps TRBD2 as D (6 bases). V was cut by 6 bases and J by 2 bases, with 16 bases left in between. From germline, CDR1 is DFQATT and CDR2 SNEGSKA (reference sequence). The CDR3 loop spans 14 amino acids. CDR3 protein: CSAFYSGAQETQYF. CDR3 DNA (partial): TGCAGTGCCTTTTATAGCGGAGCGCAAGAGACC.

Regarding this clone: The CDR3 is cut off 3 residues early in the read; its end comes from the germline J gene. The chain is built from TRBV5-4 and TRBJ2-3; D gene ambiguous. The length of the CDR3 is 12 residues. Trimming stripped 0 bases from V and 6 bases from J, with 5 bases between. CDR1 and CDR2 (germline): SGHNT, YYREEE (reference sequence). The chain's CDR3 is CASSLAADTQYF. Incomplete CDR3 DNA: TGTGCCAGCAGCTTGGCCGCGGATACG.

Concerning this clone itself: With the read ending 3 residues before the CDR3 end, the germline J gene is used to fill in that end. The V call is TRBV20-1, the J call TRBJ1-5, with D tentatively TRBD1 (5 bases). V was pared by 1 base and J by 1 base, with 11 bases between. The CDR3 runs 15 residues. Germline loops: CDR1 DFQATT, CDR2 SNEGSKA (reference sequence). Partial CDR3 DNA: TGCAGTGCTAGAGGCGGGGGTTGGAGCAATCAGCCC. Protein product: CSARGGGWSNQP. The entire CDR3 protein reads CSARGGGWSNQPQHF.

Comment on this clone: The read terminates 3 residues ahead of where the CDR3 ends, so the germline J gene completes it. This chain links TRBV19 with TRBJ2-7, with a tentative D call TRBD1 (7 bases). Germline lookup yields CDR1 LNHDA and CDR2 SQIVND (reference sequence). Trimming took off 6 bases at V and 0 bases at J, with 24 bases between the two ends. The CDR3 covers 18 residues. Partial CDR3 DNA: TGTGCCAGTAGCAGGAGGGGACAGTTCCCACTCGACTCCTACGAG. Translating it yields CASSRRGQFPLDSYE. The entire CDR3 protein is CASSRRGQFPLDSYEQYF.

As to this clone: The read finishes 3 residues shy of the CDR3 end, and the germline J gene is used to complete it. The chain employs TRBV7-2 and TRBJ2-7, with 11 bases matching TRBD2. Germline values: CDR1 SGHTA, CDR2 FQGNSA. Trimming took 5 bases from V and 4 from J; bases not matched to a gene: 7. The CDR3 covers 15 residues. The CDR3 region is CASSAIAGGRYEQYF. The part of the CDR3 DNA that was read is TGTGCCAGCAGCGCTATAGCGGGAGGGCGGTACGAG.

Comments on this clone: The CDR3 end is not reached by the read, which stops 3 residues before it; the germline J gene fills it in. The chain couples TRBV5-1 to TRBJ2-1; a possible D gene is TRBD1 (6 bases). CDR1 is SGHRS, CDR2 YFSETQ, per germline. Trimming removed 3 bases from V and 4 bases from J, with 14 bases in between. There are 15 residues in the CDR3. The covered CDR3 bases are TGCGCCAGCAGCTCGGGGACAACGACTTACAATGAG. Amino acids: CASSSGTTTYNE. The whole CDR3 region reads CASSSGTTTYNEQFF.

The CDR3 region is CASSLQGYETQYF. The part of the CDR3 DNA that was read is TGTGCCAGCAGCTTACAAGGGTATGAGACC. The V and J genes are TRBV7-2 and TRBJ2-5; no clear D gene. The observed sequence ends 3 residues before the CDR3 terminus, with the missing tail filled in from the germline J gene. This CDR3 is 13 amino acids long. The ends were cut back, 2 bases at V and 5 bases at J, with 9 bases in the middle. Germline-derived CDR1 and CDR2 are SGHTA and FQGNSA.

In regard to this clone: The observed sequence ends 3 residues before the CDR3 terminus, with the missing tail filled in from the germline J gene. The chain couples TRBV20-1 to TRBJ1-5; D possibly corresponds to TRBD1 (5 bases). Trimming took 3 bases from V and 1 from J, leaving 10 bases between them. The germline V gene has CDR1 DFQATT and CDR2 SNEGSKA (reference sequence). CDR3 size: 14 residues. CDR3 DNA (partial): TGCAGTGCTAGTAGGTCAGGGAGCAATCAGCCC. The encoded protein is CSASRSGSNQP. The full-length CDR3 reads as CSASRSGSNQPQHF.

Concerning this clone: Germline is not matched at one junction end, which may reflect a read error. Other DNA sequences in the sample encode the same CDR3. CDR3 DNA (partial): TGTGCCAGCTCACCCCAACAGGGTGCCTCTGGAAACACT. Translated, it gives CASSPQQGASGNT. The CDR3 in full is CASSPQQGASGNTIYF. The chain couples TRBV18 to TRBJ1-3; D possibly corresponds to TRBD1 (6 bases). The CDR3 end lies 3 residues beyond the end of the read and is filled in from the germline J gene. CDR1 is KGHSH and CDR2 is LQKENI in the germline V gene. The CDR3 covers 16 residues.

On this clone itself: Sequencing ends 3 residues short of the CDR3 end; the germline J gene provides the rest. V gene TRBV7-9 combines with J gene TRBJ2-4; 8 bases agree with TRBD1. CDR1 and CDR2 from the germline V gene are SEHNR and FQNEAQ (reference sequence). There are 15 residues in the CDR3. Here the CDR3 reads CASSYGQGHNYGQYF. The sequenced part of the CDR3 DNA is TGTGCCAGCAGCTATGGACAGGGTCATAACTATGGT. Drawing the rest from reference TRBV7-9 and TRBJ2-4, the complete variable domain is DTGVSQNPRHKITKRGQNVTFRCDPISEHNRLYWYRQTLGQGPEFLTYFQNEAQLEKSRLLSDRFSAERPKGSFSTLEIQRTEQGDSAMYLCASSYGQGHNYGQYFGAGTRLSVL.

In the case of this clone: The read ends 3 residues shy of where the CDR3 ends; the end is completed using the germline J gene. The rearrangement links TRBV30 to TRBJ2-3, with D possibly matching TRBD2 (7 bases). Germline V gene lookup returns CDR1 GTSNPN and CDR2 SVGIG (reference sequence). The length of the CDR3 is 17 residues. CDR3 in amino acids: CAWSGRGRGWGQETQYF. The part of the CDR3 DNA that was read is TGTGCCTGGAGCGGAAGGGGGAGGGGCTGGGGGCAAGAGACG.

In regard to this clone: The DNA ends 3 residues before the CDR3 does, and the rest of the CDR3 is filled in from the germline J gene. This chain connects TRBV2 to TRBJ1-1; a possible D gene is TRBD1 (6 bases). This CDR3 comprises 15 residues. Germline lookup yields CDR1 SNHLY and CDR2 FYNNEI. V was trimmed by 4 bases and J by 4 bases, leaving 16 bases between them. CDR3 bases read: TGTGCCAGCAGTGCGCAGGGGAATCAAGGCACTGAA. This codes for CASSAQGNQGTE. The whole CDR3 reads CASSAQGNQGTEAFF.

For this clone: The CDR3 end lies 3 residues beyond the end of the read and is filled in from the germline J gene. This sequence joins TRBV7-6 and TRBJ2-7; the D is unclear. The CDR3 length is 13 residues. Germline CDR1 SGHVS, CDR2 FNYEAQ. V lost 1 base, J lost 6 bases, and 10 bases lay in between. The CDR3 is CASSLGMVAEQYF. The DNA read from the CDR3 is TGTGCCAGCAGCTTAGGAATGGTAGCCGAG.

As to this clone: Sequencing ends 3 residues short of the CDR3 end; the germline J gene provides the rest. The J gene is TRBJ1-4, the V gene TRBV19; 8 bases fit TRBD1. CDR3 length: 17 amino acids. The junction had 9 bases not matched to a gene; V was cut back by 6 bases and J by 0 bases. Germline assignment: CDR1 LNHDA and CDR2 SQIVND (reference sequence). The CDR3 reads CASSPIGQGATNEKLFF. CDR3 bases read: TGTGCCAGTAGCCCGATAGGACAGGGTGCAACTAATGAAAAA.

Turning to this clone: The CDR3 is cut off 3 residues early in the read; its end comes from the germline J gene. V gene TRBV5-1 combines with J gene TRBJ1-1, with D perhaps matching TRBD1 (5 bases). Germline V gene data show CDR1 as SGHRS and CDR2 as YFSETQ. The CDR3 is 15 amino acids. The V and J ends lost 0 bases and 3 bases respectively, with 12 bases between them. CDR3 bases read: TGCGCCAGCAGCTTGGCGGCGGGGGAGTACACTGAA. It encodes CASSLAAGEYTE. The whole CDR3 sequence reads CASSLAAGEYTEAFF.

Details on this clone: Read coverage stops 3 residues before the CDR3 terminus; the germline J gene supplies the remainder. The chain is built from TRBV6-2 or TRBV6-3 and TRBJ1-2, with 9 positions matching TRBD1. Germline-derived CDR1 and CDR2 are MNHEY and SVGEGT. J lost 6 bases, V lost 8 bases, and 16 bases had no gene match. The CDR3 covers 16 residues. The CDR3 protein is CASARRDRVYGNGYTF. The covered CDR3 bases are TGTGCCAGCGCCCGCCGGGACAGGGTGTATGGCAATGGC.